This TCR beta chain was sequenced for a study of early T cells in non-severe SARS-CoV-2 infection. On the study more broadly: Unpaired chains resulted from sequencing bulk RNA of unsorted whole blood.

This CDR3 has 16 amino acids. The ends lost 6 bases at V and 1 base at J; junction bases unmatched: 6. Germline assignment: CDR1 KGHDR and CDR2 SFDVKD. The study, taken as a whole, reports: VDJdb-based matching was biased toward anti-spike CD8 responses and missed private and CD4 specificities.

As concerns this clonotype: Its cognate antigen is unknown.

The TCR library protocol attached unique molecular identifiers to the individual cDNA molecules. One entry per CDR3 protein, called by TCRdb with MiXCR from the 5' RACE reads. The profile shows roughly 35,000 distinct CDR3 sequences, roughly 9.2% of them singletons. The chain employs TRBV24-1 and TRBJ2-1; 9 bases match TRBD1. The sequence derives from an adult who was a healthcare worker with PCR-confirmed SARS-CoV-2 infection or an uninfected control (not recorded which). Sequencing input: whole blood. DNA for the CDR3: TGTGCCACCAGTCATCCGGGACAGGGTTCCTACAATGAGCAGTTCTTC. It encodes CATSHPGQGSYNEQFF.